This passage covers 26 T cell receptor beta chains from one sample sequenced in a study of CD8+ T cells in alopecia areata. Documented treatment: oral pan-JAK inhibitor, 5-10 mg twice daily. Following extraction, RNA underwent reverse transcription to cDNA, which served as the sequencing template. Profiled with immunoSEQ multiplex PCR; TCRdb holds only in-frame clones, not every one. The sample holds 150,000 to 200,000 clones, 60% seen once. Sequenced material: CD4+ T cells sorted from blood, taken at week 4, from a patient treated with tofacitinib. These TCRs come from a human donor with alopecia areata.

This chain connects TRBV29-1 to TRBJ1-2; 8 bases are a match to TRBD1. Per the germline V gene, CDR1 is SQVTM and CDR2 is ANQGSEA. This CDR3 spans 13 amino acids. The CDR3 reads CGFSGGADYGYTF. The CDR3 DNA is TGCGGCTTTTCAGGGGGCGCTGACTATGGCTACACCTTC. The full variable domain, in which reference TRBV29-1 and TRBJ1-2 provide the parts outside the CDR3, is SAVISQKPSRDICQRGTSLTIQCQVDSQVTMMFWYRQQPGQSLTLIATANQGSEATYESGFVIDKFPISRPNLTFSTLTVSNMSPEDSSIYLCGFSGGADYGYTFGSGTRLTVV.

The chain is built from TRBV5-1 and TRBJ2-2; the D call may be TRBD1 or TRBD2 (5 bases each). CDR1 SGHRS and CDR2 YFSETQ come from the germline V gene. The CDR3 runs to 15 residues. Between the trimmed V and J ends, which lost 4 bases and 5 bases, there was a span of 15 bases. CDR3 residues: CASSAGTVKTGELFF. DNA of the CDR3: TGCGCCAGCAGCGCCGGGACGGTGAAGACCGGGGAGCTGTTTTTT.

The V call is TRBV30, the J call TRBJ1-2; D remains unclear. This CDR3 comprises 13 residues. In germline, CDR1 is GTSNPN, CDR2 SVGIG (reference sequence). The ends were cut back, 2 bases at V and 7 bases at J, with 14 bases in the middle. The CDR3 protein is CAWSPAGYGGYTF. The CDR3 DNA is TGTGCCTGGAGTCCAGCTGGGTACGGTGGCTACACCTTC.

This clone was seen once. This chain links TRBV5-1 with TRBJ2-5; tentatively, D is TRBD2 (6 bases). CDR1 is SGHRS and CDR2 is YFSETQ in the germline V gene. The CDR3 sequence is 13 residues long. V was shortened by 4 bases and J by 8 bases, with 15 bases between the two germline ends. The CDR3 DNA reads as TGCGCCAGCAGCGTGGATGGGACTTATACCCAGTACTTC. This gives the protein CASSVDGTYTQYF.

V usage is TRBV14 and J usage is TRBJ2-1; unclear D gene. CDR3 length: 13 amino acids. Trimming removed 0 bases at V and 2 bases at J, with 2 bases between. Germline V gene data show CDR1 as SGHDN and CDR2 as FVKESK. CDR3 nucleotides: TGTGCCAGCAGCCAAGATACCTACAATGAGCAGTTCTTC. Translated: CASSQDTYNEQFF.

This chain links TRBV10-3 with TRBJ2-5; 8 bases align to TRBD2. This CDR3 region has 13 residues. The V gene end was trimmed by 7 bases and the J gene end by 4 bases; junction bases not matched to a gene: 5. CDR1 is ENHRY and CDR2 is SYGVKD in the germline V gene. The CDR3 region is CAIMRGVGETQYF. CDR3 bases: TGTGCCATCATGCGGGGGGTCGGAGAGACCCAGTACTTC.

This clone was found once. J is TRBJ1-2 and V is TRBV29-1; D remains ambiguous. The V end lost 4 bases, the J end lost 3 bases, and 15 bases lay between the germline ends. CDR3 length: 14 residues. Germline V CDR1 and CDR2: SQVTM, ANQGSEA. Here the CDR3 reads CSVAGGLADYGYTF. In DNA, the CDR3 is TGCAGCGTTGCTGGTGGGTTGGCAGACTATGGCTACACCTTC.

V usage is TRBV7-2 and J usage is TRBJ2-2; D perhaps matches TRBD2 (5 bases). CDR1 and CDR2 from the germline V gene are SGHTA and FQGNSA. V gave up 8 bases and J gave up 6 bases, with 19 bases separating them. This CDR3 is built from 15 residues. In DNA, the CDR3 is TGTGCCAGCGCAATCCTCCAAGGAGGTCCCGGGGAGCTGTTTTTT. The encoded protein is CASAILQGGPGELFF.

The rearrangement joins TRBV30 to TRBJ2-1; maybe TRBD2 (6 bases). V dropped 3 bases and J dropped 5 bases, with 20 bases sitting between them. The CDR3 has 16 residues. CDR1 and CDR2 (germline): GTSNPN, SVGIG (reference sequence). The CDR3 DNA is TGTGCCTGGAGGCTCGGTACATGGGGGACTCACAATGAGCAGTTCTTC. Translated: CAWRLGTWGTHNEQFF. Full variable domain (rest looked up from reference TRBV30 and TRBJ2-1): SQTIHQWPATLVQPVGSPLSLECTVEGTSNPNLYWYRQAAGRGLQLLFYSVGIGQISSEVPQNLSASRPQDRQFILSSKKLLLSDSGFYLCAWRLGTWGTHNEQFFGPGTRLTVL.

The V and J genes are TRBV5-6 and TRBJ2-7; D is unresolved. The germline CDR1 and CDR2 sequences are SGHDT and YYEEEE. Trimming stripped 1 base from V and 3 bases from J, with 5 bases between. CDR3 size: 12 residues. The CDR3 nucleotides read TGTGCCAGCAGCTTGAGTCTCTACGAGCAGTACTTC. Translating it yields CASSLSLYEQYF.

This clone appeared a single time. The chain joins TRBV29-1 to TRBJ2-3, with D tentatively TRBD1 (5 bases). Germline V lookup: CDR1 SQVTM, CDR2 ANQGSEA. V lost 3 bases to trimming and J lost 2 bases, with 18 bases between them. This CDR3 region has 16 residues. In nucleotides, the CDR3 is TGCAGCGTTGAGAACCCAGGACAAACCCTCACAGATACGCAGTATTTT. It codes for CSVENPGQTLTDTQYF.

The gene calls are TRBV5-1 and TRBJ2-7, with TRBD1 matching over 11 bases. The CDR3 consists of 14 residues. From germline, CDR1 is SGHRS and CDR2 YFSETQ. Unmatched junction bases numbered 6, after V lost 4 bases and J lost 6 bases. The DNA for the CDR3 is TGCGCCAGCAGCAACACGGGACAGGGGGGCGAGCAGTACTTC. Translation: CASSNTGQGGEQYF.

This rearrangement joins TRBV9 to TRBJ2-6; D is uncertain. Germline assignment: CDR1 SGDLS and CDR2 YYNGEE. CDR3 length: 13 residues. The V gene lost 4 bases and the J gene lost 4 bases, with 6 bases spanning the gap. This CDR3 reads CASSLGGANVLTF. CDR3 DNA sequence: TGTGCCAGCAGCCTCGGGGGGGCCAACGTCCTGACTTTC. Variable domain in full (rest from reference TRBV9 and TRBJ2-6): DSGVTQTPKHLITATGQRVTLRCSPRSGDLSVYWYQQSLDQGLQFLIQYYNGEERAKGNILERFSAQQFPDLHSELNLSSLELGDSALYFCASSLGGANVLTFGAGSRLTVL.

This clone was observed a handful of times. The chain is built from TRBV15 and TRBJ1-6; D gene unclear. The CDR3 contains 16 residues. From germline, CDR1 is LNHNV and CDR2 YYDKDF (reference sequence). Trimming took off 3 bases at V and 0 bases at J, with 9 bases between the two ends. The CDR3 reads CATSRDYSSYNSPLHF. For the CDR3, the DNA is TGTGCCACCAGCAGGGATTACAGCTCCTATAATTCACCCCTCCACTTT.

This chain connects TRBV9 to TRBJ2-7; tentatively, D is TRBD2 (5 bases). V lost 0 bases, J lost 4 bases, and 8 bases lay in between. Germline V gives CDR1 SGDLS, CDR2 YYNGEE. This CDR3 region has 13 residues. In DNA form, the CDR3 reads TGTGCCAGCAGCGTAGACCCGGGGTACGAGCAGTACTTC. Residues: CASSVDPGYEQYF.

J is TRBJ2-3 and V is TRBV28; maybe TRBD1 (6 bases). Germline-derived CDR1 and CDR2 are MDHEN and SYDVKM. The CDR3 has 14 residues. V was cut by 8 bases and J by 2 bases, with 14 bases left in between. The CDR3 sequence is CASPGALPTDTQYF. CDR3 DNA: TGTGCCAGCCCAGGGGCCCTTCCCACAGATACGCAGTATTTT.

The J gene is TRBJ1-1, the V gene TRBV29-1; a possible D gene is TRBD1 (5 bases). With 7 bases removed from V and 3 bases from J, the gap between germline ends came to 15 bases. The germline gives CDR1 SQVTM, CDR2 ANQGSEA. The CDR3 is made up of 13 amino acids. CDR3 region: CSARRGRDTEAFF. The DNA of the CDR3 is TGCAGCGCTAGGAGGGGCAGGGACACTGAAGCTTTCTTT. The variable domain in full, with the rest retrieved from reference TRBV29-1 and TRBJ1-1, is SAVISQKPSRDICQRGTSLTIQCQVDSQVTMMFWYRQQPGQSLTLIATANQGSEATYESGFVIDKFPISRPNLTFSTLTVSNMSPEDSSIYLCSARRGRDTEAFFGQGTRLTVV.

This clone occurred a few times. The chain has TRBV29-1 and TRBJ2-2; 7 bases are shared with TRBD1. J was trimmed by 5 bases and V by 6 bases; bases with no gene match: 3. From germline, CDR1 is SQVTM and CDR2 ANQGSEA. This CDR3 has 12 residues. The DNA for the CDR3 is TGCAGCGTCACAGGGGTTACCGGGGAGCTGTTTTTT. Its protein product is CSVTGVTGELFF.

The V and J genes are TRBV10-3 and TRBJ2-7, with TRBD2 matching 12 bases. The CDR3 runs 17 residues. Germline values: CDR1 ENHRY, CDR2 SYGVKD. J was trimmed by 0 bases and V by 10 bases; bases with no gene match: 13. CDR3 DNA sequence: TGTGCCACCGAGACTAGCGGGGGTGGAATTAGCTCCTACGAGCAGTACTTC. As protein: CATETSGGGISSYEQYF.

The chain combines TRBV7-2 with TRBJ1-6, with TRBD1 as a possible D gene (5 bases). CDR3 size: 13 residues. V was clipped by 1 base and J by 10 bases, with 8 bases between them. Germline CDR1 is SGHTA and CDR2 is FQGNSA. As DNA, the CDR3 is TGTGCCAGCAGCTTAGGTGCAGGGTCACCCCTCCACTTT. This encodes CASSLGAGSPLHF.

With respect to this clone: The same CDR3 can be traced to other DNA sequences in this sample. The chain recombines TRBV5-6 with TRBJ2-7; unclear D gene. The V end was cut by 0 bases, the J end by 4 bases, with 5 bases between. From germline, CDR1 is SGHDT and CDR2 YYEEEE. This CDR3 region has 12 residues. The CDR3 protein is CASSLAPYEQYF. The CDR3 DNA reads as TGTGCCAGCAGCTTGGCCCCTTACGAGCAGTACTTC.

The rearrangement joins TRBV29-1 to TRBJ2-5, with unresolved D. Germline CDR1 and CDR2: SQVTM and ANQGSEA. V shed 4 bases and J shed 4 bases, with 7 bases lying between them. The CDR3 is 11 residues long. The DNA for the CDR3 is TGCAGCGTTGGGAACGTAGAGACCCAGTACTTC. This translates into CSVGNVETQYF.

A single count supports this clone. The chain uses TRBV6-1 and TRBJ2-3; no clear D. V lost 7 bases to trimming and J lost 0 bases, with 11 bases between them. Germline loops: CDR1 MNHNS, CDR2 SASEGT. The CDR3 contains 14 residues. This CDR3 is CASIGQTSTDTQYF. The CDR3 coding sequence is TGTGCCAGCATAGGCCAAACTAGCACAGATACGCAGTATTTT.

This clone was seen a handful of times. This chain joins TRBV28 and TRBJ2-2; a possible D gene is TRBD1 (6 bases). The CDR3 consists of 17 residues. V lost 4 bases and J 4 bases, leaving 19 bases between the germline ends. Germline V gene data show CDR1 as MDHEN and CDR2 as SYDVKM. Here the CDR3 DNA reads TGTGCCAGCAGTTCCTTAATGGCAGGGGATGGCACCGGGGAGCTGTTTTTT. This sequence encodes CASSSLMAGDGTGELFF.

This chain connects TRBV4-1 to TRBJ1-6, with D possibly TRBD1 on 5 matching bases. Germline assignment: CDR1 MGHRA and CDR2 YSYEKL. V lost 4 bases to trimming and J lost 8 bases, with 12 bases between them. The CDR3 totals 14 residues. CDR3: CASSPPGAYSPLHF. In nucleotides, the CDR3 is TGCGCCAGCAGCCCCCCCGGGGCATATTCACCCCTCCACTTT.

This clone was seen a few times. The genes are TRBV14 and TRBJ1-1; D unresolved. This CDR3 is 11 amino acids long. V dropped 6 bases and J dropped 12 bases, with 14 bases sitting between them. Germline V CDR1 and CDR2: SGHDN, FVKESK. The CDR3 DNA reads TGTGCCAGCAGTGTGTTCGGGGAAACTTTCTTT. It translates to CASSVFGETFF.